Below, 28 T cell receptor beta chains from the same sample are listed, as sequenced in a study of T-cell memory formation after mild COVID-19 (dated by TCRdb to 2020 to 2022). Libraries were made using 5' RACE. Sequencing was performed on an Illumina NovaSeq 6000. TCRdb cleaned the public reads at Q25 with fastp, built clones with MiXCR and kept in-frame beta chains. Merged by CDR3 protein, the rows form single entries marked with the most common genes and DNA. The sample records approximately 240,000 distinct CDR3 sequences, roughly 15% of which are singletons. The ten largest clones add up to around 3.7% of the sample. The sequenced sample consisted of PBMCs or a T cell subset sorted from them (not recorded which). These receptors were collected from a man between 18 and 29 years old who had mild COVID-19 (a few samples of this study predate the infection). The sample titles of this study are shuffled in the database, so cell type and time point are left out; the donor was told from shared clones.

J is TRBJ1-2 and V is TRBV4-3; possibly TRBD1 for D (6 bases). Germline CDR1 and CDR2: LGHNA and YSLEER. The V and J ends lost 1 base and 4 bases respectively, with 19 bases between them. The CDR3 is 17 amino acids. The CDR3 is CASSQGGAGQGSYGYTF. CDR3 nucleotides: TGCGCCAGCAGCCAAGGTGGGGCGGGGCAGGGGTCCTATGGCTACACCTTC.

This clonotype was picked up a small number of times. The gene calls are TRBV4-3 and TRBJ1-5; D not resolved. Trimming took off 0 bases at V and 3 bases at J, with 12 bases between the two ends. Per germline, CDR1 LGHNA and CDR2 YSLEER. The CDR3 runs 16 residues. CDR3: CASSQDRHSSNQPQHF. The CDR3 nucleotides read TGCGCCAGCAGCCAAGATCGGCACAGTTCCAATCAGCCCCAGCATTTT.

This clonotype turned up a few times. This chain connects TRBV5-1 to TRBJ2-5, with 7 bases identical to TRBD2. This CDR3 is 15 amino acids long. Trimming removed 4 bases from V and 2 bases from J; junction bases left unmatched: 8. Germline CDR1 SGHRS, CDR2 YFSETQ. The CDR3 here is CASSTAGTTQETQYF. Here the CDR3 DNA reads TGCGCCAGCAGCACCGCCGGGACTACTCAAGAGACCCAGTACTTC.

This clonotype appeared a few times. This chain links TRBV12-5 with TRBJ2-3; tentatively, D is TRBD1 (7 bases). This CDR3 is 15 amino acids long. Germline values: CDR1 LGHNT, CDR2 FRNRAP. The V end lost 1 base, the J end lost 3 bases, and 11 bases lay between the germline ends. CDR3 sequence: CASGLGAGGTDTQYF. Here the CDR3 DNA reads TGTGCTAGTGGTTTGGGAGCAGGGGGGACAGATACGCAGTATTTT. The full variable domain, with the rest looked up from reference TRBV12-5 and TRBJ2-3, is DARVTQTPRHKVTEMGQEVTMRCQPILGHNTVFWYRQTMMQGLELLAYFRNRAPLDDSGMPKDRFSAEMPDATLATLKIQPSEPRDSAVYFCASGLGAGGTDTQYFGPGTRLTVL.

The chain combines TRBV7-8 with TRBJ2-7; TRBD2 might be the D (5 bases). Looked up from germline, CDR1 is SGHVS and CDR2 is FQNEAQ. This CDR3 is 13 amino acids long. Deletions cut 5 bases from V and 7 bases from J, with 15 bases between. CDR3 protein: CASSLGREGEQYF. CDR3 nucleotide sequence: TGTGCCAGCAGCCTCGGACGGGAAGGGGAGCAGTACTTC.

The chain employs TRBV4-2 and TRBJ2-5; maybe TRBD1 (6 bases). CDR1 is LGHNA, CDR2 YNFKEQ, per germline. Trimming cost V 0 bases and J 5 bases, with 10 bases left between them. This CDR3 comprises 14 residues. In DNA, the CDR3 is TGTGCCAGCAGCCAAGACCCAAGGGGGGAGACCCAGTACTTC. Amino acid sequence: CASSQDPRGETQYF.

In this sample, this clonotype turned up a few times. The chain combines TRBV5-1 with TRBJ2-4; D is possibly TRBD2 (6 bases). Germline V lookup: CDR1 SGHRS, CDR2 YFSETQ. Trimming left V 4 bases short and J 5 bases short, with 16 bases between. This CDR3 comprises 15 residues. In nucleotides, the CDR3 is TGCGCCAGCAGCCTTGCGGGGCCTATGGAAAACATTCAGTACTTC. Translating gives CASSLAGPMENIQYF.

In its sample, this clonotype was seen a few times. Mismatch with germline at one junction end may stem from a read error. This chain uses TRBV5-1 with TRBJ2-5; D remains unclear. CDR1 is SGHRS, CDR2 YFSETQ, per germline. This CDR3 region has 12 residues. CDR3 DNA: TGCGCCAGCAGATTGGAACGGGAGACCCAGTACTTC. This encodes CASRLERETQYF.

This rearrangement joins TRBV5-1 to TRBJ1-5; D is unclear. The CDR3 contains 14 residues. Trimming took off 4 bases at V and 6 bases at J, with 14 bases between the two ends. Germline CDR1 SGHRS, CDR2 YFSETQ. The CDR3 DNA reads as TGCGCCAGCAGCCAAGACGTCCTCGGTCAGCCCCAGCATTTT. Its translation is CASSQDVLGQPQHF. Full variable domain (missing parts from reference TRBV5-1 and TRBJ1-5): KAGVTQTPRYLIKTRGQQVTLSCSPISGHRSVSWYQQTPGQGLQFLFEYFSETQRNKGNFPGRFSGRQFSNSRSEMNVSTLELGDSALYLCASSQDVLGQPQHFGDGTRLSIL.

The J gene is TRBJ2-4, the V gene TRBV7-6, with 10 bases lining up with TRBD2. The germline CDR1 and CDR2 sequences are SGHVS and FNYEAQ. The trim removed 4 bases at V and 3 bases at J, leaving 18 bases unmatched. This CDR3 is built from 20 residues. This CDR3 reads CASSSGGRERGGRVKNIQYF. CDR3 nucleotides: TGTGCCAGCAGCTCCGGAGGGAGAGAGCGGGGGGGCCGGGTCAAAAACATTCAGTACTTC.

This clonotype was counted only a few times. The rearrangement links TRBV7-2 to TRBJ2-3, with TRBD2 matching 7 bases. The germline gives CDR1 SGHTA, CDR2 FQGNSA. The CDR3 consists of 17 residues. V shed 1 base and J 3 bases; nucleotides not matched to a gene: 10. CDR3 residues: CASSLVPTSRPTDTQYF. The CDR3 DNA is TGTGCCAGCAGCTTAGTTCCGACTAGCCGCCCGACAGATACGCAGTATTTT.

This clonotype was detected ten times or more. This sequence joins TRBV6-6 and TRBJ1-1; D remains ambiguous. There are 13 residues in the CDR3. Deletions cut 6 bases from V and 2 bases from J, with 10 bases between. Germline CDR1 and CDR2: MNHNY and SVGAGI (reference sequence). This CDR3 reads CASSYATNTEAFF. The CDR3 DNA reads TGTGCCAGCAGCTATGCGACTAACACTGAAGCTTTCTTT.

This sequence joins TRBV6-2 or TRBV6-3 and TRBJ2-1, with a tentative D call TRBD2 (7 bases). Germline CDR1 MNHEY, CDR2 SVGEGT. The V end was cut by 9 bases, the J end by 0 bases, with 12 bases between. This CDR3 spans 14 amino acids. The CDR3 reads CASSGEGSYNEQFF. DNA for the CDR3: TGTGCCAGTTCAGGGGAGGGCTCCTACAATGAGCAGTTCTTC.

This CDR3 is CATSRGGLQGVREQYV. The CDR3 nucleotides read TGTGCCACCAGCAGAGGAGGGTTGCAGGGTGTACGCGAGCAGTACGTC. The chain uses TRBV15 and TRBJ2-7, with D perhaps assigned TRBD1 or TRBD2 (5 bases each). Germline V gene sequence: CDR1 LNHNV, CDR2 YYDKDF (reference sequence). The CDR3 spans 16 residues. V was shortened by 1 base and J by 6 bases, with 19 bases between the two germline ends.

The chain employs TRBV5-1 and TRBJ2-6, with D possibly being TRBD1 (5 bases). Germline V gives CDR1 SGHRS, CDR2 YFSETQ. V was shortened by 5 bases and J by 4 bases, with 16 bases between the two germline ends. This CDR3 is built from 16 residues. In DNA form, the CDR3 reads TGCGCCAGCAGGTCCCAAGGTCAGGGAGGGGCCAACGTCCTGACTTTC. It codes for CASRSQGQGGANVLTF.

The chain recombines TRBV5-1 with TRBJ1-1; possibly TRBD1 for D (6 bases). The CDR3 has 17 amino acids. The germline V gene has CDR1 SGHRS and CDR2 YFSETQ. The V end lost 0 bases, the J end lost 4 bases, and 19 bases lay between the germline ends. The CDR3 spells CASSLARGGSAPTEAFF. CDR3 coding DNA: TGCGCCAGCAGCTTGGCGAGGGGGGGCAGTGCCCCCACTGAAGCTTTCTTT.

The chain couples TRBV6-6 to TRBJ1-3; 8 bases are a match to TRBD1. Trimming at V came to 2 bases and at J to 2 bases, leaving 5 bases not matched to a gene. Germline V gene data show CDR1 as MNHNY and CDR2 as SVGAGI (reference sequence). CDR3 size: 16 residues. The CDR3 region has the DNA TGTGCCAGCAGTTACATGCAGGGGGCGACTGGAAACACCATATATTTT. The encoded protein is CASSYMQGATGNTIYF.

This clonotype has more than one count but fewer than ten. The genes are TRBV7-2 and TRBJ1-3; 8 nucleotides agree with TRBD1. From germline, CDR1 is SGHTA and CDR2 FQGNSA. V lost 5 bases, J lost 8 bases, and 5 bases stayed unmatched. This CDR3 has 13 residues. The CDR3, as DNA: TGTGCCAGCAGCCCAGGGGGCTGGGACACCATATATTTT. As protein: CASSPGGWDTIYF.

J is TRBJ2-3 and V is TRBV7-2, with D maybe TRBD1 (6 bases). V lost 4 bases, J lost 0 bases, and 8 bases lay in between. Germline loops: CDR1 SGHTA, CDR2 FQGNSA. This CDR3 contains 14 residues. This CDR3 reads CASSWGPSTDTQYF. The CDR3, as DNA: TGTGCCAGCAGCTGGGGGCCTAGCACAGATACGCAGTATTTT. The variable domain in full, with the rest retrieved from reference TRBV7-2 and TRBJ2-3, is GAGVSQSPSNKVTEKGKDVELRCDPISGHTALYWYRQSLGQGLEFLIYFQGNSAPDKSGLPSDRFSAERTGGSVSTLTIQRTQQEDSAVYLCASSWGPSTDTQYFGPGTRLTVL.

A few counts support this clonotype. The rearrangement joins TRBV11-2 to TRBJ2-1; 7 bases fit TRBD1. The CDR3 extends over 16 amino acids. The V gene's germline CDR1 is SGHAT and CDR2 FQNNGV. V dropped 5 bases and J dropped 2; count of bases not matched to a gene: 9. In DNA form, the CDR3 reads TGTGCCAGCAGCCTGCTACAGGGGAGCACCTACAATGAGCAGTTCTTC. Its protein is CASSLLQGSTYNEQFF.

CDR3 residues: CASSLGDINTGELFF. As DNA, the CDR3 is TGCGCCAGCAGCTTGGGTGACATAAACACCGGGGAGCTGTTTTTT. The chain employs TRBV5-1 and TRBJ2-2; D uncertain. Germline lookup yields CDR1 SGHRS and CDR2 YFSETQ. The CDR3 spans 15 residues. Trimming removed 0 bases from V and 2 bases from J, with 8 bases in between.

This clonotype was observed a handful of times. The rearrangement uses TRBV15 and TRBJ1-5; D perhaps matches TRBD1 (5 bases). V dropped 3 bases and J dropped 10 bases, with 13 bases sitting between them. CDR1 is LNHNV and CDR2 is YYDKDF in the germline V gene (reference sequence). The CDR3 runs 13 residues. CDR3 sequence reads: CATSRSMGLPQHF. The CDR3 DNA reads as TGTGCCACCAGCAGGTCTATGGGGCTACCCCAGCATTTT.

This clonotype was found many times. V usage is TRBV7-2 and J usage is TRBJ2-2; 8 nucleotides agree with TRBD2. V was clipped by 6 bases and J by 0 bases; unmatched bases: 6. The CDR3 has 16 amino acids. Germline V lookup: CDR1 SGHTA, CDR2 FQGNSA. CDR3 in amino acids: CASRPPGLANTGELFF. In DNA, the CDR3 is TGTGCCAGCAGGCCTCCGGGACTAGCGAACACCGGGGAGCTGTTTTTT.

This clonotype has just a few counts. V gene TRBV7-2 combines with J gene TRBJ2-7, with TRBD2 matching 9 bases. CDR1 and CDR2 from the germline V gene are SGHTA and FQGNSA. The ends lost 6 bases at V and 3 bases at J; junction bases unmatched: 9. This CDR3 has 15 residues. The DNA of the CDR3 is TGTGCCAGCAGACCCGGGGCGGGGGGGAACTACGAGCAGTACTTC. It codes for CASRPGAGGNYEQYF. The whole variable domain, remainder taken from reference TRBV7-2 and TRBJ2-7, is GAGVSQSPSNKVTEKGKDVELRCDPISGHTALYWYRQSLGQGLEFLIYFQGNSAPDKSGLPSDRFSAERTGGSVSTLTIQRTQQEDSAVYLCASRPGAGGNYEQYFGPGTRLTVT.

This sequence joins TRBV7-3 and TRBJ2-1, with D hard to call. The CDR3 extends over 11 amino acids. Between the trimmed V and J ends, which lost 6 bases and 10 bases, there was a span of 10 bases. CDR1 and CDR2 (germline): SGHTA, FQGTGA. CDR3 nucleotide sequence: TGTGCCAGCAGAACGGGCCAAGAGCAGTTCTTC. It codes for CASRTGQEQFF.

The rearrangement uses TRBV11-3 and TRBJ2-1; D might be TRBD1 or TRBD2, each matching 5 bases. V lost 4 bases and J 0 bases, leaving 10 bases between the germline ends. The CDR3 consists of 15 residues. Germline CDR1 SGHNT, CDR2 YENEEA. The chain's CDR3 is CASSSEGSSYNEQFF. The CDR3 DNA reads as TGTGCCAGCAGCTCAGAGGGGAGCTCCTACAATGAGCAGTTCTTC.

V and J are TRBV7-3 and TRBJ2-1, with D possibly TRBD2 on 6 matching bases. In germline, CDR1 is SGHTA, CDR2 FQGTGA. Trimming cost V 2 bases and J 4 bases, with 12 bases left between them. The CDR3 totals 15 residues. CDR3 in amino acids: CASSLGSAGYNEQFF. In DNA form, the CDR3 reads TGTGCCAGCAGCTTAGGGTCGGCGGGGTACAATGAGCAGTTCTTC.

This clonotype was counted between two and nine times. The CDR3: CASSYSKATQYF. CDR3 sequence (DNA): TGTGCCAGCAGTTATTCCAAGGCTACGCAGTATTTT. The chain combines TRBV6-2 or TRBV6-3 with TRBJ2-3; D is uncertain. V was pared by 3 bases and J by 8 bases, with 9 bases between. CDR1 is MNHEY and CDR2 is SVGEGT in the germline V gene. This CDR3 has 12 residues.